The 29 T cell receptor beta chains listed next were all sequenced from one sample in a study of blood T cell repertoires in COVID-19. Produced via immunoSEQ multiplex PCR; TCRdb's table is partial and in-frame only. The data contain around 260,000 clones, 80% to 85% of them seen just once; the ten biggest clones take up under 5%. What was sequenced was peripheral blood. All receptors derive from a man aged 60 to 69 with acute or convalescent COVID-19.

A single count supports this clone. This chain's CDR3 is CASSWKVGLGNEQFF. The CDR3 DNA is TGTGCCAGCAGCTGGAAGGTGGGACTAGGCAATGAGCAGTTCTTC. V usage is TRBV5-6 and J usage is TRBJ2-1, with 8 bases matching TRBD2. This CDR3 has 15 residues. Germline CDR1 and CDR2: SGHDT and YYEEEE. J lost 6 bases, V lost 3 bases, and 8 bases had no gene match.

The chain joins TRBV5-1 to TRBJ2-4; 9 bases fit TRBD2. CDR1 is SGHRS and CDR2 is YFSETQ in the germline V gene. With 2 bases clipped from V and 4 bases from J, the junction kept 7 bases outside the gene matches. The CDR3 spans 16 residues. CDR3 region: CASSLISSGVKNIQYF. The CDR3 DNA reads as TGCGCCAGCAGCTTAATTTCTAGCGGGGTTAAAAACATTCAGTACTTC. Full variable domain (missing parts from reference TRBV5-1 and TRBJ2-4): KAGVTQTPRYLIKTRGQQVTLSCSPISGHRSVSWYQQTPGQGLQFLFEYFSETQRNKGNFPGRFSGRQFSNSRSEMNVSTLELGDSALYLCASSLISSGVKNIQYFGAGTRLSVL.

The chain has TRBV9 and TRBJ1-5; possible D gene TRBD1, 5 bases. The CDR3 is made up of 13 amino acids. The germline V and J ends were trimmed by 3 bases and 9 bases, with 13 bases remaining between them. Germline CDR1 and CDR2: SGDLS and YYNGEE. This CDR3 is CASSGPGRGPQHF. CDR3 nucleotide sequence: TGTGCCAGCAGCGGTCCAGGGAGGGGGCCCCAGCATTTT.

This clone was recorded only once. The chain recombines TRBV25-1 with TRBJ2-3; D may be TRBD1 (6 bases). V was pared by 8 bases and J by 5 bases, with 17 bases between. The germline CDR1 and CDR2 sequences are MGHDK and SYGVNS. The CDR3 consists of 14 residues. The CDR3 sequence: CASVPQGPLDTQYF. CDR3 DNA: TGTGCCAGCGTTCCGCAGGGGCCCCTAGATACGCAGTATTTT.

Only a few counts were recorded for this clone. The chain links TRBV19 to TRBJ1-5; D gene uncertain. Germline CDR1 LNHDA, CDR2 SQIVND (reference sequence). The V end was cut by 5 bases, the J end by 4 bases, with 9 bases between. The CDR3 contains 13 residues. The CDR3 coding sequence is TGTGCCAGTAGTTGGGAGCGAAATCAGCCCCAGCATTTT. Amino acid sequence: CASSWERNQPQHF. Full variable domain (rest looked up from reference TRBV19 and TRBJ1-5): DGGITQSPKYLFRKEGQNVTLSCEQNLNHDAMYWYRQDPGQGLRLIYYSQIVNDFQKGDIAEGYSVSREKKESFPLTVTSAQKNPTAFYLCASSWERNQPQHFGDGTRLSIL.

The chain links TRBV30 to TRBJ1-2, with 7 bases aligning to TRBD1. CDR1 is GTSNPN and CDR2 is SVGIG in the germline V gene (reference sequence). The ends lost 2 bases at V and 7 bases at J; junction bases unmatched: 7. The CDR3 is 13 amino acids. This chain's CDR3 is CAWSRQGSGGYTF. The CDR3 nucleotides read TGTGCCTGGAGTCGACAGGGTTCGGGTGGCTACACCTTC.

A remark on this clone: The same CDR3 arises from other DNA sequences in this sample as well. The rearrangement joins TRBV18 to TRBJ2-3; 8 nucleotides match TRBD2. CDR1 KGHSH and CDR2 LQKENI come from the germline V gene. The CDR3 length is 15 residues. V shed 2 bases and J 1 base; nucleotides not matched to a gene: 2. The CDR3 DNA is TGTGCCAGCTCACCAGGACTAGCCCGCACAGATACGCAGTATTTT. It translates to CASSPGLARTDTQYF. Based on the CDR3 plus reference TRBV18 and TRBJ2-3, the full variable domain is NAGVMQNPRHLVRRRGQEARLRCSPMKGHSHVYWYRQLPEEGLKFMVYLQKENIIDESGMPKERFSAEFPKEGPSILRIQQVVRGDSAAYFCASSPGLARTDTQYFGPGTRLTVL.

This chain links TRBV19 with TRBJ1-5; no definite D call. This CDR3 is built from 17 residues. Trimming removed 7 bases from V and 1 base from J, with 20 bases in between. Germline V lookup: CDR1 LNHDA, CDR2 SQIVND (reference sequence). The DNA for the CDR3 is TGTGCCAGTACTAAGTCAGTTCCAACGGGGAGCAATCAGCCCCAGCATTTT. Its protein is CASTKSVPTGSNQPQHF.

CDR3 nucleotide sequence: TGTGCCATCAGTGACACTAGCGGGTCGAACCAAGAGACCCAGTACTTC. Its protein product is CAISDTSGSNQETQYF. The chain couples TRBV10-3 to TRBJ2-5; 9 bases agree with TRBD2. V shed 3 bases, J shed 0 bases, and the junction held 5 bases outside the gene matches. CDR1 is ENHRY and CDR2 is SYGVKD in the germline V gene. This CDR3 region has 16 residues.

J is TRBJ1-2 and V is TRBV19; D perhaps matches TRBD1 (6 bases). The CDR3 runs 14 residues. Germline CDR1 and CDR2: LNHDA and SQIVND (reference sequence). Trimming cost V 4 bases and J 4 bases, with 13 bases left between them. CDR3 sequence reads: CASSTLQGPYGYTF. The CDR3 DNA reads TGTGCCAGTAGTACCTTACAGGGTCCCTATGGCTACACCTTC.

In this sample, this clone turned up a few times. The chain is built from TRBV3-1 (or the pseudogene TRBV3-2) and TRBJ2-1; 10 bases match TRBD2. Germline loops: CDR1 LGHDT, CDR2 YNNKEL (reference sequence). The CDR3 spans 19 residues. V lost 2 bases and J lost 10; bases outside the gene matches: 20. CDR3 in amino acids: CASSQLSRGAGGGSREQFF. The CDR3 coding sequence is TGTGCCAGCAGCCAATTAAGTCGGGGAGCGGGAGGGGGTTCGCGGGAGCAGTTCTTC.

This chain joins TRBV7-3 and TRBJ2-7, with TRBD1 identical over 11 bases. The germline V gene encodes CDR1 SGHTA and CDR2 FQGTGA. V was clipped by 6 bases and J by 5 bases; unmatched bases: 6. The CDR3 loop spans 14 amino acids. Written as DNA, the CDR3 is TGTGCCAGCAGTACCGGGACAGGGGGGCACGAGCAGTACTTC. Protein: CASSTGTGGHEQYF.

This chain links TRBV10-3 with TRBJ1-1; possibly TRBD1 for D (5 bases). The CDR3 spans 13 residues. Trimming stripped 3 bases from V and 3 bases from J, with 8 bases between. CDR1 is ENHRY, CDR2 SYGVKD, per germline. CDR3 coding DNA: TGTGCCATCAGTGAAGGGGTGCACACTGAAGCTTTCTTT. It codes for CAISEGVHTEAFF.

In its sample, this clone was seen once. The chain joins TRBV5-4 to TRBJ2-5; TRBD2 matches at 8 bases. Trimming removed 3 bases from V and 2 bases from J; junction bases left unmatched: 3. Germline V CDR1 and CDR2: SGHNT, YYREEE (reference sequence). The CDR3 is 14 amino acids. CDR3 DNA sequence: TGTGCCAGCAGCTCACTAGCGGAACAAGAGACCCAGTACTTC. This gives the protein CASSSLAEQETQYF.

The V gene is TRBV7-8, the J gene TRBJ2-3, with D perhaps TRBD2 (6 bases). This CDR3 has 13 residues. Trimming cost V 6 bases and J 1 base, with 8 bases left between them. Germline V gene sequence: CDR1 SGHVS, CDR2 FQNEAQ. The CDR3 sequence: CASREGGTDTQYF. The CDR3 nucleotides are TGTGCCAGCAGGGAGGGAGGCACAGATACGCAGTATTTT.

The chain has TRBV6-5 and TRBJ1-2; 7 bases align to TRBD1. The germline V gene encodes CDR1 MNHEY and CDR2 SVGAGI. J lost 1 base, V lost 6 bases, and 5 bases had no gene match. CDR3 size: 14 residues. CDR3: CASRRQGRNYGYTF. The CDR3 region has the DNA TGTGCCAGCAGAAGACAGGGTCGTAACTATGGCTACACCTTC.

The table lists this clone with a count of one. The genes are TRBV10-3 and TRBJ1-5; TRBD1 is a possible D gene (6 bases). The CDR3 has 14 residues. V lost 10 bases and J 6 bases, leaving 19 bases between the germline ends. The germline CDR1 and CDR2 sequences are ENHRY and SYGVKD. The CDR3 region is CATTFGGLGQPQHF. The CDR3 DNA sequence: TGTGCCACCACTTTCGGGGGGCTAGGTCAGCCCCAGCATTTT.

This clone was seen only once. The chain has TRBV27 and TRBJ2-7, with a possible D match to TRBD1 (5 bases). Germline values: CDR1 MNHEY, CDR2 SMNVEV (reference sequence). This CDR3 has 14 amino acids. Trimming took 2 bases from V and 4 from J, leaving 12 bases between them. The CDR3 sequence is CASSLTGPWYEQYF. The DNA of the CDR3 is TGTGCCAGCAGTTTAACAGGCCCCTGGTACGAGCAGTACTTC.

The chain combines TRBV5-1 with TRBJ1-4; D possibly corresponds to TRBD1 (5 bases). The CDR3 is made up of 14 amino acids. The germline V gene has CDR1 SGHRS and CDR2 YFSETQ. Trimming pared 4 bases from V and 5 bases from J, leaving 12 bases between. The CDR3 DNA follows: TGCGCCAGCAGCCGGGGGGGTGACAATGAAAAACTGTTTTTT. Amino acids: CASSRGGDNEKLFF.

This clone appeared a single time. The chain carries TRBV6-1 and TRBJ1-1; tentative D call: TRBD1 (5 bases). Per the germline V gene, CDR1 is MNHNS and CDR2 is SASEGT. This CDR3 has 15 amino acids. V lost 3 bases and J 4 bases, leaving 15 bases between the germline ends. Here the CDR3 DNA reads TGTGCCAGCAGTGAGGGGCTGAATAGGGGCACTGAAGCTTTCTTT. This translates into CASSEGLNRGTEAFF.

This chain joins TRBV5-1 and TRBJ1-1; TRBD1 matches at 11 bases. Germline V gene lookup returns CDR1 SGHRS and CDR2 YFSETQ. This CDR3 spans 16 amino acids. With V trimmed by 4 bases and J by 5 bases, 10 bases remained unmatched. The CDR3 DNA reads as TGCGCCAGCAGCCCCGGGACAGGGGGGACGAGGACTGAAGCTTTCTTT. It codes for CASSPGTGGTRTEAFF.

This clone appeared a few times. The CDR3 here is CASSDRSGNTIYF. Written as DNA, the CDR3 is TGCGCCAGCAGCGACAGGTCTGGAAACACCATATATTTT. This chain joins TRBV5-1 and TRBJ1-3; TRBD1 might be the D (6 bases). This CDR3 is built from 13 residues. Germline values: CDR1 SGHRS, CDR2 YFSETQ. V was clipped by 4 bases and J by 1 base, with 6 bases between them. Based on the CDR3 plus reference TRBV5-1 and TRBJ1-3, the full variable domain is KAGVTQTPRYLIKTRGQQVTLSCSPISGHRSVSWYQQTPGQGLQFLFEYFSETQRNKGNFPGRFSGRQFSNSRSEMNVSTLELGDSALYLCASSDRSGNTIYFGEGSWLTVV.

This chain's CDR3 is CATGDSRLNQPQHF. As DNA, the CDR3 is TGTGCCACCGGGGACAGTAGGTTGAATCAGCCCCAGCATTTT. The rearrangement uses TRBV6-5 and TRBJ1-5; 7 bases match TRBD1. Unmatched junction bases numbered 10, after V lost 10 bases and J lost 4 bases. Per germline, CDR1 MNHEY and CDR2 SVGAGI. CDR3 length equals 14 residues.

V is TRBV19 and J is TRBJ1-4, with D unclear. Trimming removed 3 bases from V and 7 bases from J, with 15 bases in between. The CDR3 consists of 15 residues. The germline CDR1 and CDR2 sequences are LNHDA and SQIVND (reference sequence). The CDR3 sequence is CASSIASSSSEKLFF. The DNA for the CDR3 is TGTGCCAGTAGTATTGCGAGTAGCAGTTCTGAAAAACTGTTTTTT.

V is TRBV29-1 and J is TRBJ2-5; 7 nucleotides match TRBD1. This CDR3 is 12 amino acids long. V gave up 8 bases and J gave up 2 bases; unmatched junction bases: 5. The germline CDR1 and CDR2 sequences are SQVTM and ANQGSEA. DNA of the CDR3: TGCAGCACCGGGACAGCTCAAGAGACCCAGTACTTC. Translation gives CSTGTAQETQYF.

The V gene is TRBV4-1, the J gene TRBJ1-3, with TRBD1 as a possible D gene (5 bases). Germline-derived CDR1 and CDR2 are MGHRA and YSYEKL. The CDR3 spans 16 residues. The V and J ends lost 6 bases and 0 bases respectively, with 15 bases between them. The CDR3 region has the DNA TGCGCCAGCAGACCAACTCAGGGTTTCTCTGGAAACACCATATATTTT. This translates into CASRPTQGFSGNTIYF.

The chain joins TRBV27 to TRBJ2-2; a possible D gene is TRBD1 (6 bases). Germline V lookup: CDR1 MNHEY, CDR2 SMNVEV (reference sequence). This CDR3 contains 16 residues. The germline V and J ends were trimmed by 6 bases and 6 bases, with 20 bases remaining between them. As DNA, the CDR3 is TGTGCCAGCAGATATAACAGGGCCCTGGGAGCCGGGGAGCTGTTTTTT. It encodes CASRYNRALGAGELFF.

The rearrangement uses TRBV28 and TRBJ2-1; D perhaps matches TRBD2 (5 bases). Trimming pared 7 bases from V and 4 bases from J, leaving 17 bases between. This CDR3 comprises 15 residues. The germline CDR1 and CDR2 sequences are MDHEN and SYDVKM. The CDR3 reads CASTPIGETYNEQFF. As DNA, the CDR3 is TGTGCCAGCACCCCAATCGGGGAGACTTACAATGAGCAGTTCTTC. Filled out from reference TRBV28 and TRBJ2-1, the complete variable domain reads DVKVTQSSRYLVKRTGEKVFLECVQDMDHENMFWYRQDPGLGLRLIYFSYDVKMKEKGDIPEGYSVSREKKERFSLILESASTNQTSMYLCASTPIGETYNEQFFGPGTRLTVL.

The chain couples TRBV10-1 to TRBJ2-3, with TRBD2 as a possible D gene (6 bases). This CDR3 is built from 16 residues. Per the germline V gene, CDR1 is WNHNN and CDR2 is SYGVQD (reference sequence). Trimming took off 11 bases at V and 4 bases at J, with 25 bases between the two ends. The chain's CDR3 is CARTAGTIGGPDTQYF. The CDR3 DNA follows: TGCGCCCGGACTGCGGGCACCATCGGGGGTCCAGATACGCAGTATTTT.